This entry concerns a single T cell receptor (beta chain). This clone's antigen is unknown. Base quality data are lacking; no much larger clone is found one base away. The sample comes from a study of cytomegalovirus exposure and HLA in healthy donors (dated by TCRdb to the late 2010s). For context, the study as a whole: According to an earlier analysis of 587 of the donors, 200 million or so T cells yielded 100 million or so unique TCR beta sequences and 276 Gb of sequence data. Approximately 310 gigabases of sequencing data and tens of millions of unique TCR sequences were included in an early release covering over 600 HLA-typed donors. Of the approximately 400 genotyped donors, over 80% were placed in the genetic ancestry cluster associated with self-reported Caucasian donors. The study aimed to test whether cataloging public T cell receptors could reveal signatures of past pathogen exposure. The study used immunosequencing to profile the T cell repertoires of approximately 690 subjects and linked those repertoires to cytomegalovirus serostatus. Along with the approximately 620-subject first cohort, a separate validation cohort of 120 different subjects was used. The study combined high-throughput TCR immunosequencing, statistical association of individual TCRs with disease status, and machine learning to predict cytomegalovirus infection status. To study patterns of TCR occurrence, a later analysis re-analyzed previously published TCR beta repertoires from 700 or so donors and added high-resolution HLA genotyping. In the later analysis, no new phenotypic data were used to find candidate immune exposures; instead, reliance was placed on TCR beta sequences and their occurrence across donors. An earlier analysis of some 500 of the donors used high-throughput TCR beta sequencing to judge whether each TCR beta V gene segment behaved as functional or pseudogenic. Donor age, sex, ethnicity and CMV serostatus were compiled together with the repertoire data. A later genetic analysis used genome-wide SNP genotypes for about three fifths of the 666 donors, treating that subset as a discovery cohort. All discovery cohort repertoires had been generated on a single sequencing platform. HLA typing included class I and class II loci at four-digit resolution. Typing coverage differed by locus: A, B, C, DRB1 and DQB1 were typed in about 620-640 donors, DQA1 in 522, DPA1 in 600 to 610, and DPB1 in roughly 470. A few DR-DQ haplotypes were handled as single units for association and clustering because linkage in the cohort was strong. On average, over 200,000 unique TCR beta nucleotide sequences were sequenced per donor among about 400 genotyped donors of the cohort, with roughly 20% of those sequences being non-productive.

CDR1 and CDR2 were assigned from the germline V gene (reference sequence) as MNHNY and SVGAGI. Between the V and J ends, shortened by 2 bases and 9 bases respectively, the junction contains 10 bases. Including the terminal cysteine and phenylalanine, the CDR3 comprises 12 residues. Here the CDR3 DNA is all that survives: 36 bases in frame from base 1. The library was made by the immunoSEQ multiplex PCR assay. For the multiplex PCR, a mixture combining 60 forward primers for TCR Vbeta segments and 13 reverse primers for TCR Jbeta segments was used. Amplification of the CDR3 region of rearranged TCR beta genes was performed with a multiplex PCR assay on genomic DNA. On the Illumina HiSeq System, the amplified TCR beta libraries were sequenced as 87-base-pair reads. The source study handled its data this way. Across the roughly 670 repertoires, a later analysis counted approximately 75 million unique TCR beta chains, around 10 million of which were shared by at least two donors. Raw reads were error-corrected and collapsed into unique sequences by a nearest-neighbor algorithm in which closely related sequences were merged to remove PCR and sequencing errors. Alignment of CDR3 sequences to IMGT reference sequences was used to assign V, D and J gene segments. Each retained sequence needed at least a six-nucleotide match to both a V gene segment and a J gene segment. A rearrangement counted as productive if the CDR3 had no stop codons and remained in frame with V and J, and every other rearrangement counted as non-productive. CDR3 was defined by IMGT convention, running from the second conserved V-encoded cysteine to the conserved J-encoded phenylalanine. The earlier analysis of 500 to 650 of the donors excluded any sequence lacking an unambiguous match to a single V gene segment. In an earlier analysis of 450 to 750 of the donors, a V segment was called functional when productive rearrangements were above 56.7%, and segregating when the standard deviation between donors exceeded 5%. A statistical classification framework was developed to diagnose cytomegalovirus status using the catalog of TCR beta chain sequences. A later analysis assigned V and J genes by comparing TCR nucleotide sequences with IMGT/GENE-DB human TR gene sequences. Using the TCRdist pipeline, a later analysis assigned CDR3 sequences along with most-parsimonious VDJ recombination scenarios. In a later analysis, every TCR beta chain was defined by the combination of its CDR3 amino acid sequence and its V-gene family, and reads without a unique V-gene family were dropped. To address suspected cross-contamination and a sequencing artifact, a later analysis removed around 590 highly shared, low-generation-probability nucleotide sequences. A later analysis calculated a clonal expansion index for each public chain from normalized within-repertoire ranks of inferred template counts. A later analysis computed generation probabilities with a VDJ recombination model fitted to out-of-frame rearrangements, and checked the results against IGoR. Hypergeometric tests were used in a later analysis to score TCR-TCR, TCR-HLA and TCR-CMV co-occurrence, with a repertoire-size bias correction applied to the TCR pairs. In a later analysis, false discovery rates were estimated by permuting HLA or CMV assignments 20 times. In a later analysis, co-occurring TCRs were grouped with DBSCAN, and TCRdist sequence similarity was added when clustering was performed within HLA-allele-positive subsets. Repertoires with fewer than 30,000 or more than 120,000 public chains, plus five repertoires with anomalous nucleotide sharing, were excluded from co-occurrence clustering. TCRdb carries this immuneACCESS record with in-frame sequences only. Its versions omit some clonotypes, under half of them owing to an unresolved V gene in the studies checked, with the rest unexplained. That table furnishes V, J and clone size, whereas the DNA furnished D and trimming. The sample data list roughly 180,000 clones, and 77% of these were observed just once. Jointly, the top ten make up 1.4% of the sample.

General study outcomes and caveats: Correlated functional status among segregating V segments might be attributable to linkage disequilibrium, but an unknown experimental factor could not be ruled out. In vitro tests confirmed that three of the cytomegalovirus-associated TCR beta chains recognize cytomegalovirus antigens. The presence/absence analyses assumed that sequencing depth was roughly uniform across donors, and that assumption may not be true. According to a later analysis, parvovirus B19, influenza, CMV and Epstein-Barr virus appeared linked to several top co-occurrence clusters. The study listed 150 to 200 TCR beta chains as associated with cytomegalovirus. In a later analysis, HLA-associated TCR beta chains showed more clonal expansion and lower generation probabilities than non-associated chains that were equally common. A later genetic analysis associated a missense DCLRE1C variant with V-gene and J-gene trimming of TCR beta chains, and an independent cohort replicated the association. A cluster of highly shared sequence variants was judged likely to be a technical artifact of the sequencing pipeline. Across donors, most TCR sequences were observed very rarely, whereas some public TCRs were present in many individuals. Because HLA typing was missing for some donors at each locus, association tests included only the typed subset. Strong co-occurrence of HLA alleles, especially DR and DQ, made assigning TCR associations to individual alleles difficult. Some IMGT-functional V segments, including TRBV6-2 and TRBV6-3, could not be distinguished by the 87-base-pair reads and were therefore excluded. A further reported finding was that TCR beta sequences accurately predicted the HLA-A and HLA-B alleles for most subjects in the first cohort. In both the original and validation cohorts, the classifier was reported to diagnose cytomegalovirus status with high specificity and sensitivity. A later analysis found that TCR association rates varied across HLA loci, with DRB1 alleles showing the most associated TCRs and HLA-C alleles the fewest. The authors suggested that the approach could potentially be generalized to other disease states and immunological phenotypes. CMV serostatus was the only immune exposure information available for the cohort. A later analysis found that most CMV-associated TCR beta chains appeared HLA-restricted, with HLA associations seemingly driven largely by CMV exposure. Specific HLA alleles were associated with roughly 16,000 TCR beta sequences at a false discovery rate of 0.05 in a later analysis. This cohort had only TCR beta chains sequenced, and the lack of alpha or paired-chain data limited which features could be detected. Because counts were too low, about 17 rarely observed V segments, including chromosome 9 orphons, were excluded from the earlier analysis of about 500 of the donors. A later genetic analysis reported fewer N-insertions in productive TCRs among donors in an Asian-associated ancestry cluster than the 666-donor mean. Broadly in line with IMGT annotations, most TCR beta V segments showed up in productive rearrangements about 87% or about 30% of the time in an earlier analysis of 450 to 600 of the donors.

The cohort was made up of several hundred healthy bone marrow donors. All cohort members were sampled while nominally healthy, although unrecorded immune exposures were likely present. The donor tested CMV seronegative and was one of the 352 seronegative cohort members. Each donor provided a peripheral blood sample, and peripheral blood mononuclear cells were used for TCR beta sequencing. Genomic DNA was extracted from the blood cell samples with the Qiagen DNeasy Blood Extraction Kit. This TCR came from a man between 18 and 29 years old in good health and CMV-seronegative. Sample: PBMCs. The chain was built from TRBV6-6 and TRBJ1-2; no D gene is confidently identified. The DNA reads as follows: TGTGCCAGCAGTTACGGAGGAGGTAGCTACACCTTC. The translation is CASSYGGGSYTF.